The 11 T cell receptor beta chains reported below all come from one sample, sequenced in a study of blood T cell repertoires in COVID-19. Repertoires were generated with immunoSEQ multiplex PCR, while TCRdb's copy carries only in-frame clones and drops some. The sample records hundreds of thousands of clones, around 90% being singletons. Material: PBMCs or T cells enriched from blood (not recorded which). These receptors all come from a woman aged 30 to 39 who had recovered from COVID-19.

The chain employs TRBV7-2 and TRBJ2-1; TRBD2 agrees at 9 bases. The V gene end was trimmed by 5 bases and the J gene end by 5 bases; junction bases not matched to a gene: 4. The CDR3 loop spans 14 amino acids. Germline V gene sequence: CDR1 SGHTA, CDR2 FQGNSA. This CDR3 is CASSPSGINNEQFF. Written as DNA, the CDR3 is TGTGCCAGCAGCCCTAGCGGGATTAACAATGAGCAGTTCTTC.

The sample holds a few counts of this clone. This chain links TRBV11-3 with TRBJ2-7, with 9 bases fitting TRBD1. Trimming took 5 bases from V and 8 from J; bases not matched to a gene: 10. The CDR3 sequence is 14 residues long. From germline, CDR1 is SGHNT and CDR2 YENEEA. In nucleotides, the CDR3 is TGTGCCAGCAGCCCCTATACTGGGACAGGGAAGCAGTACTTC. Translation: CASSPYTGTGKQYF.

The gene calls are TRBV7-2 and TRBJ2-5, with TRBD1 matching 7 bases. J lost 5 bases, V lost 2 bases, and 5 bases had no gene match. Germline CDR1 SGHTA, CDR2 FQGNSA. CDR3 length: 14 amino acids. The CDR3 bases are TGTGCCAGCAGCTTAACGAGGGGGCCGGAGACCCAGTACTTC. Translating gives CASSLTRGPETQYF.

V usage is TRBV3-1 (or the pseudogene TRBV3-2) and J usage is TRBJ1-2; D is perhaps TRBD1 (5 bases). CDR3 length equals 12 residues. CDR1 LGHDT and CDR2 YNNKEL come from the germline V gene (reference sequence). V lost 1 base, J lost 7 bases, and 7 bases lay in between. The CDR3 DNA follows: TGTGCCAGCAGCCAAGGGGGGGTTGGCTACACCTTC. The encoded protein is CASSQGGVGYTF.

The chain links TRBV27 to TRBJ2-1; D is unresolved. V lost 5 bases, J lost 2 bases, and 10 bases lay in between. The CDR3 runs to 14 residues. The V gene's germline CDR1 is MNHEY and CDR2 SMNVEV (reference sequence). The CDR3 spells CASSRSSAYNEQFF. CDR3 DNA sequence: TGTGCCAGCAGTAGGAGTAGTGCCTACAATGAGCAGTTCTTC.

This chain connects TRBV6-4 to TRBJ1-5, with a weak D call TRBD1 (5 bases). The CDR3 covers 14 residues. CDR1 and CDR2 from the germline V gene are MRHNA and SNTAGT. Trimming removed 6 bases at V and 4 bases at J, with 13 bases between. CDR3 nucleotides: TGTGCCAGCAGCGGGAGACAGTTTAATCAGCCCCAGCATTTT. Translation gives CASSGRQFNQPQHF.

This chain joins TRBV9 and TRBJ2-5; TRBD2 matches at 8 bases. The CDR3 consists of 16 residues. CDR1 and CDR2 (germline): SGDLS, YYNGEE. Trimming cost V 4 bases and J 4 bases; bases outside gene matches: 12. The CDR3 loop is CASSPSGRGARETQYF. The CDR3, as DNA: TGTGCCAGCAGCCCAAGCGGGCGGGGGGCCCGAGAGACCCAGTACTTC.

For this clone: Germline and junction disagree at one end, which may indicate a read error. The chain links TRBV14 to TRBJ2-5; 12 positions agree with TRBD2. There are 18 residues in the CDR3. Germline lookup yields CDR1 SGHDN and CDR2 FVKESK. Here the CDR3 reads CASSEDIPGLAGQETQYF. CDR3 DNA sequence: TGTGCCAGCAGCGAAGATATCCCGGGACTAGCGGGTCAAGAGACCCAGTACTTC.

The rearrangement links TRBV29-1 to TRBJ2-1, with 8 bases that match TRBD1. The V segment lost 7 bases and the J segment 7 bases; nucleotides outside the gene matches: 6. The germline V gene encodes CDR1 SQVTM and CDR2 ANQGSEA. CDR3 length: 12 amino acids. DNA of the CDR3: TGCAGCGGTCACAGGGGGAGGAATGAGCAGTTCTTC. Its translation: CSGHRGRNEQFF.

The CDR3 bases are TGTGCCAGCAGTTATTACTTACAGGGGCGGCGGAGGAACACTGAAGCTTTCTTT. Protein: CASSYYLQGRRRNTEAFF. This chain uses TRBV6-2 or TRBV6-3 with TRBJ1-1, with TRBD1 identical over 7 bases. From germline, CDR1 is MNHEY and CDR2 SVGEGT. V lost 3 bases, J lost 1 base, and 14 bases stayed unmatched. CDR3 length equals 18 residues.

The CDR3 bases are TGCAGTGCTAGTCCGGGACTAGCCATAAAAGAGACCCAGTACTTC. Translation gives CSASPGLAIKETQYF. The chain employs TRBV20-1 and TRBJ2-5; 9 bases map to TRBD2. The CDR3 sequence is 15 residues long. CDR1 is DFQATT, CDR2 SNEGSKA, per germline (reference sequence). The J segment lost 3 bases and the V segment lost 3 bases, leaving 8 bases of the junction unmatched.